The 25 T cell receptor beta chains reported below all come from one sample, sequenced in a study of T cell repertoires in cytomegalovirus infection. TCRdb recomputed calls from the reads with MiXCR, one row per CDR3 protein. Of about 310,000 distinct CDR3 sequences in the sample, 15% to 20% were seen once. Input material: PBMCs. These receptors originate from a human donor in good health (CMV status not recorded). Some clones in this sample may be carry-over from other donors' samples.

Concerning this clonotype: One junction end does not reproduce the germline sequence, and a read error may be involved. The chain uses TRBV6-1 and TRBJ2-1, with 12 positions matching TRBD2. Germline lookup yields CDR1 MNHNS and CDR2 SASEGT. This CDR3 has 15 residues. CDR3 sequence: CASRRSASGGANQDF. The CDR3 bases are TGTGCCAGCAGAAGGTCGGCTAGCGGGGGGGCCAATCAAGACTTC.

This clonotype was observed a few times. This CDR3 reads CASSQDQLLGQGSSGANVLTF. The DNA for the CDR3 is TGCGCCAGCAGCCAAGATCAATTGTTGGGACAGGGTAGCTCTGGGGCCAACGTCCTGACTTTC. J is TRBJ2-6 and V is TRBV4-1; 9 positions match TRBD1. The CDR3 covers 21 residues. Germline V lookup: CDR1 MGHRA, CDR2 YSYEKL. V shed 0 bases and J 0 bases; nucleotides not matched to a gene: 12.

The rearrangement joins TRBV28 to TRBJ1-2, with D possibly matching TRBD1 (5 bases). V was cut by 2 bases and J by 8 bases, with 12 bases left in between. The CDR3 spans 13 residues. CDR1 and CDR2 from the germline V gene are MDHEN and SYDVKM. The CDR3 sequence is CASSLGGEWGYTF. DNA for the CDR3: TGTGCCAGCAGTTTAGGGGGGGAGTGGGGCTACACCTTC.

At least ten counts were recorded for this clonotype. This chain uses TRBV6-5 with TRBJ2-7; 9 nucleotides match TRBD1. Per germline, CDR1 MNHEY and CDR2 SVGAGI. The CDR3 loop spans 15 amino acids. V was pared by 5 bases and J by 4 bases, with 9 bases of the junction left unmatched. In nucleotides, the CDR3 is TGTGCCAGCAGTCGGGCGGGACAGGGTATATACGAGCAGTACTTC. Translation: CASSRAGQGIYEQYF.

This clonotype occurred many times. This chain connects TRBV11-2 to TRBJ2-3; no reliable D call. Germline values: CDR1 SGHAT, CDR2 FQNNGV. V dropped 6 bases and J dropped 0 bases, with 13 bases sitting between them. This CDR3 has 15 amino acids. This CDR3 reads CASSPFGPSTDTQYF. The CDR3, as DNA: TGTGCCAGCAGTCCCTTTGGTCCTAGCACAGATACGCAGTATTTT.

This clonotype was seen ten or more times. The rearrangement joins TRBV20-1 to TRBJ2-5; no clear D. Germline V gene data show CDR1 as DFQATT and CDR2 as SNEGSKA (reference sequence). CDR3 length: 12 residues. Trimming pared 0 bases from V and 1 base from J, leaving 3 bases between. The CDR3 reads CSAREIQETQYF. The CDR3 DNA follows: TGCAGTGCTAGAGAGATCCAAGAGACCCAGTACTTC.

This clonotype appeared a few times. V and J are TRBV28 and TRBJ2-2; TRBD2 might be the D (6 bases). The CDR3 runs to 17 residues. Germline lookup yields CDR1 MDHEN and CDR2 SYDVKM. Trimming shortened V by 4 bases and J by 6 bases, and 21 bases separated the two germline ends. CDR3 residues: CASSSTRWGETAGELFF. In nucleotides, the CDR3 is TGTGCCAGCAGTTCTACCCGGTGGGGGGAAACAGCCGGGGAGCTGTTTTTT.

Only a few counts were recorded for this clonotype. This sequence joins TRBV20-1 and TRBJ1-1, with D possibly being TRBD1 (6 bases). The CDR3 is 13 amino acids. Trimming cost V 3 bases and J 0 bases, with 8 bases left between them. Germline loops: CDR1 DFQATT, CDR2 SNEGSKA (reference sequence). The CDR3 reads CSARDSVNTEAFF. The DNA for the CDR3 is TGCAGTGCTAGGGACAGTGTGAACACTGAAGCTTTCTTT.

This clonotype was observed many times. This chain links TRBV7-6 with TRBJ2-7; maybe TRBD2 (6 bases). V shed 3 bases and J shed 5 bases, with 11 bases lying between them. There are 13 residues in the CDR3. Germline CDR1 reads SGHVS; CDR2 reads FNYEAQ. The CDR3 protein is CASSFGGSDEQYF. The CDR3 DNA is TGTGCCAGCAGCTTTGGGGGGTCGGACGAGCAGTACTTC.

This clonotype appeared many times. The chain joins TRBV7-2 to TRBJ2-7; no definite D call. The germline gives CDR1 SGHTA, CDR2 FQGNSA. The CDR3 totals 13 residues. V dropped 5 bases and J dropped 3 bases, with 11 bases sitting between them. This chain's CDR3 is CASSLGRYYEQYF. CDR3 nucleotide sequence: TGTGCCAGCAGCCTCGGACGGTACTACGAGCAGTACTTC.

There are a few counts of this clonotype. This chain joins TRBV11-2 and TRBJ1-2; 7 nucleotides line up with TRBD1. Germline values: CDR1 SGHAT, CDR2 FQNNGV. The V and J ends lost 5 bases and 6 bases, in that order; junction bases with no gene match: 9. This CDR3 is 14 amino acids long. The CDR3 nucleotides read TGTGCCAGCAGCCCCGTCGGGGGACAGCATGGCTACACCTTC. It translates to CASSPVGGQHGYTF. The full variable domain, completed using reference TRBV11-2 and TRBJ1-2, is EAGVAQSPRYKIIEKRQSVAFWCNPISGHATLYWYQQILGQGPKLLIQFQNNGVVDDSQLPKDRFSAERLKGVDSTLKIQPAKLEDSAVYLCASSPVGGQHGYTFGSGTRLTVV.

This rearrangement joins TRBV6-2 or TRBV6-3 to TRBJ2-7; D is unclear. V shed 4 bases and J shed 2 bases, with 18 bases lying between them. The CDR3 runs 16 residues. Germline CDR1 and CDR2: MNHEY and SVGEGT. CDR3 sequence: CASSSHQGKSTYEQYF. In DNA, the CDR3 is TGTGCCAGCAGTTCTCATCAAGGGAAATCGACCTACGAGCAGTACTTC.

This clonotype was found a few times. V usage is TRBV20-1 and J usage is TRBJ2-1; 8 bases are shared with TRBD1. This CDR3 is built from 14 residues. Trimming at V came to 5 bases and at J to 4 bases, leaving 7 bases not matched to a gene. CDR1 and CDR2 from the germline V gene are DFQATT and SNEGSKA (reference sequence). CDR3 protein: CSAWDRRSYNEQFF. CDR3 DNA sequence: TGCAGTGCTTGGGACAGGAGATCTTACAATGAGCAGTTCTTC.

The gene calls are TRBV5-4 and TRBJ2-5, with 8 bases that match TRBD1. The V gene end was trimmed by 3 bases and the J gene end by 7 bases; junction bases not matched to a gene: 11. The CDR3 contains 15 residues. Germline V gene lookup returns CDR1 SGHNT and CDR2 YYREEE (reference sequence). This chain's CDR3 is CASSSPGRGLGTQYF. In nucleotides, the CDR3 is TGTGCCAGCAGCTCCCCGGGCAGGGGGCTCGGGACCCAGTACTTC.

At least ten counts were recorded for this clonotype. The genes are TRBV7-2 and TRBJ1-1, with a possible D match to TRBD1 (6 bases). V lost 1 base and J 4 bases, leaving 13 bases between the germline ends. Germline CDR1 and CDR2: SGHTA and FQGNSA. This CDR3 region has 15 residues. The chain's CDR3 is CASSLVGGLGTEAFF. Here the CDR3 DNA reads TGTGCCAGCAGCTTAGTCGGGGGGCTCGGCACTGAAGCTTTCTTT.

The chain is built from TRBV27 and TRBJ2-7; maybe TRBD2 (6 bases). This CDR3 spans 16 amino acids. Germline assignment: CDR1 MNHEY and CDR2 SMNVEV (reference sequence). V was pared by 5 bases and J by 2 bases, with 19 bases between. The CDR3 DNA is TGTGCCAGCAGTCCAGGACCCGGGACTCGCCCCTACGAGCAGTACTTC. Translation: CASSPGPGTRPYEQYF.

This clonotype was seen ten or more times. The rearrangement joins TRBV6-2 or TRBV6-3 to TRBJ1-1, with 10 bases fitting TRBD1. CDR3 size: 15 residues. Germline loops: CDR1 MNHEY, CDR2 SVGEGT. With V trimmed by 7 bases and J by 1 base, 6 bases remained unmatched. Written as DNA, the CDR3 is TGTGCCAGCACCGACAGGGGGCCGGGGAACACTGAAGCTTTCTTT. Residues: CASTDRGPGNTEAFF.

This clonotype has a handful of counts. The chain combines TRBV12-3 or TRBV12-4 with TRBJ1-4; the D gene is possibly TRBD1 (6 bases). This CDR3 spans 15 amino acids. The V end lost 5 bases, the J end lost 4 bases, and 14 bases lay between the germline ends. The CDR3 nucleotides read TGTGCCAGCAGTCTGGGGGCGGAAGTTAATGAAAAACTGTTTTTT. Protein sequence: CASSLGAEVNEKLFF.

This clonotype was counted only a few times. The chain has TRBV20-1 and TRBJ2-1; 14 bases map to TRBD2. V was clipped by 4 bases and J by 4 bases; unmatched bases: 6. Per the germline V gene, CDR1 is DFQATT and CDR2 is SNEGSKA (reference sequence). The CDR3 spans 16 residues. Written as DNA, the CDR3 is TGCAGTGCTACTGGGACTAGCGGGGGAGTATACAATGAGCAGTTCTTC. Residues: CSATGTSGGVYNEQFF.

This clonotype has ten or more counts. This chain joins TRBV7-2 and TRBJ2-2; 7 bases agree with TRBD1. CDR3 length: 18 residues. Trimming cost V 2 bases and J 3 bases; bases outside gene matches: 12. Germline V gene lookup returns CDR1 SGHTA and CDR2 FQGNSA. CDR3 region: CASSLNVSRQGDTGELFF. The CDR3 DNA sequence: TGTGCCAGCAGCTTAAACGTTTCGCGGCAGGGGGACACCGGGGAGCTGTTTTTT.

This clonotype appeared a few times. The chain's CDR3 is CASSVRPDVMNTEAFF. The CDR3, as DNA: TGTGCCAGCAGCGTTAGACCAGACGTAATGAACACTGAAGCTTTCTTT. The V gene is TRBV9, the J gene TRBJ1-1; D gene unclear. Germline CDR1 and CDR2: SGDLS and YYNGEE. This CDR3 has 16 residues. The V and J ends lost 2 bases and 0 bases respectively, with 14 bases between them.

The V and J genes are TRBV25-1 and TRBJ1-4; D is ambiguous. V was cut by 6 bases and J by 6 bases, with 5 bases left in between. CDR1 and CDR2 from the germline V gene are MGHDK and SYGVNS. CDR3 length equals 11 residues. CDR3 sequence reads: CASSQDEKLFF. In DNA form, the CDR3 reads TGTGCCAGCAGCCAAGATGAAAAACTGTTTTTT.

The chain is built from TRBV6-2 or TRBV6-3 and TRBJ1-2, with TRBD1 matching over 9 bases. J lost 2 bases, V lost 6 bases, and 4 bases had no gene match. This CDR3 region has 14 residues. The V gene's germline CDR1 is MNHEY and CDR2 SVGEGT. The DNA for the CDR3 is TGTGCCAGCAGAGCGGACAGGGGCAACTATGGCTACACCTTC. Protein sequence: CASRADRGNYGYTF.

This clonotype was counted between two and nine times. The genes are TRBV5-1 and TRBJ2-5, with D tentatively TRBD1 (5 bases). CDR1 is SGHRS and CDR2 is YFSETQ in the germline V gene. This CDR3 is 14 amino acids long. V shed 2 bases and J shed 3 bases, with 11 bases lying between them. CDR3 bases: TGCGCCAGCAGCTTTCGGCAGGGAAAAGAGACCCAGTACTTC. Protein sequence: CASSFRQGKETQYF.

The chain has TRBV20-1 and TRBJ1-5; 9 bases fit TRBD1. CDR3 length: 15 residues. Germline-derived CDR1 and CDR2 are DFQATT and SNEGSKA (reference sequence). V dropped 4 bases and J dropped 7; count of bases not matched to a gene: 11. The CDR3 DNA reads as TGCAGTGCTACCCTCGGACAGGGGAGAGGACAGCCCCAGCATTTT. This codes for CSATLGQGRGQPQHF.